Shown below are 20 T cell receptor beta chains from a single sample sequenced in a study of blood T cell repertoires in COVID-19. Produced via immunoSEQ multiplex PCR; TCRdb's table is partial and in-frame only. The data hold about 130,000 clones, with 78% observed a single time. Sequenced material: PBMCs or T cells enriched from blood (not recorded which). Source of these receptors: a woman between 50 and 59 years old who had recovered from COVID-19.

The sample holds a few counts of this clone. The gene calls are TRBV4-2 and TRBJ1-4; 10 bases align to TRBD1. Unmatched junction bases numbered 7, after V lost 2 bases and J lost 7 bases. Per germline, CDR1 LGHNA and CDR2 YNFKEQ. CDR3 length: 16 amino acids. The CDR3 sequence: CASSQSGTGEGEKLFF. The CDR3 region has the DNA TGTGCCAGCAGCCAATCCGGGACAGGGGAAGGTGAAAAACTGTTTTTT.

V is TRBV6-5 and J is TRBJ2-7; TRBD1 matches 9 bases. Germline V gives CDR1 MNHEY, CDR2 SVGAGI. With V trimmed by 6 bases and J by 2 bases, 2 bases remained unmatched. This CDR3 has 13 amino acids. The CDR3: CASSRDRAYEQYF. Here the CDR3 DNA reads TGTGCCAGCAGCCGGGACAGGGCCTACGAGCAGTACTTC.

The gene calls are TRBV27 and TRBJ2-7; 7 bases are a match to TRBD1. The CDR3 loop spans 14 amino acids. With V trimmed by 5 bases and J by 2 bases, 6 bases remained unmatched. Germline CDR1 is MNHEY and CDR2 is SMNVEV (reference sequence). The CDR3 DNA sequence: TGTGCCAGCAGTGTCCGGGACAGCCCCTACGAGCAGTACGTC. Translated, it gives CASSVRDSPYEQYV.

This clone was observed a handful of times. The chain has TRBV3-1 (or the pseudogene TRBV3-2) and TRBJ1-2, with D perhaps TRBD1 (6 bases). With 2 bases removed from V and 7 bases from J, the gap between germline ends came to 8 bases. Germline V gene lookup returns CDR1 LGHDT and CDR2 YNNKEL (reference sequence). This CDR3 comprises 12 residues. The chain's CDR3 is CASSQNRVGYTF. The DNA of the CDR3 is TGTGCCAGCAGCCAAAACAGGGTTGGCTACACCTTC.

This chain uses TRBV14 with TRBJ1-2; a weak D match, TRBD1 (5 bases). CDR3 length equals 13 residues. The germline V and J ends were trimmed by 4 bases and 4 bases, with 10 bases remaining between them. Germline CDR1 and CDR2: SGHDN and FVKESK. In nucleotides, the CDR3 is TGTGCCAGCAGCCGGGGCGTCGGCTATGGCTACACCTTC. This gives the protein CASSRGVGYGYTF.

This clone appeared once. The chain recombines TRBV29-1 with TRBJ1-4; D call uncertain. V shed 2 bases and J shed 8 bases, with 6 bases lying between them. In germline, CDR1 is SQVTM, CDR2 ANQGSEA. The length of the CDR3 is 11 residues. CDR3 sequence (DNA): TGCAGCGTTGAAAGTGGCGAAAAACTGTTTTTT. Protein sequence: CSVESGEKLFF.

This clone was found a few times. V gene TRBV7-2 combines with J gene TRBJ1-1, with a tentative D call TRBD1 (5 bases). Germline V gene lookup returns CDR1 SGHTA and CDR2 FQGNSA. This CDR3 is 13 amino acids long. Trimming shortened V by 5 bases and J by 2 bases, and 9 bases separated the two germline ends. CDR3 sequence: CASSQGVNTEAFF. CDR3 DNA sequence: TGTGCCAGCAGCCAGGGCGTAAACACTGAAGCTTTCTTT.

This sequence joins TRBV5-5 and TRBJ2-5; D is perhaps TRBD1 (5 bases). The CDR3 covers 15 residues. Deletions cut 4 bases from V and 2 bases from J, with 15 bases between. Germline V lookup: CDR1 SGHKS, CDR2 YYEKEE (reference sequence). The CDR3 is CASSTQDGWQETQYF. The CDR3, as DNA: TGTGCCAGCAGCACACAGGACGGATGGCAAGAGACCCAGTACTTC.

The rearrangement joins TRBV5-1 to TRBJ2-2; D might be TRBD1 (6 bases). The CDR3 runs 14 residues. Trimming left V 2 bases short and J 4 bases short, with 9 bases between. Germline values: CDR1 SGHRS, CDR2 YFSETQ. CDR3 residues: CASSLQGVTGELFF. CDR3 DNA: TGCGCCAGCAGCTTACAGGGAGTCACCGGGGAGCTGTTTTTT.

Note on this clone: Other DNA sequences of this sample code for an identical CDR3. The chain has TRBV5-1 and TRBJ1-2, with no clear D. The V end was cut by 0 bases, the J end by 3 bases, with 9 bases between. The CDR3 consists of 14 residues. Germline CDR1 is SGHRS and CDR2 is YFSETQ. The CDR3 reads CASSLGSGDYGYTF. CDR3 in DNA: TGCGCCAGCAGCTTGGGTTCAGGCGACTATGGCTACACCTTC. The full variable domain, completed using reference TRBV5-1 and TRBJ1-2, is KAGVTQTPRYLIKTRGQQVTLSCSPISGHRSVSWYQQTPGQGLQFLFEYFSETQRNKGNFPGRFSGRQFSNSRSEMNVSTLELGDSALYLCASSLGSGDYGYTFGSGTRLTVV.

The rearrangement joins TRBV7-6 to TRBJ2-2; tentatively, D is TRBD1 (6 bases). Between the trimmed V and J ends, which lost 2 bases and 2 bases, there was a span of 12 bases. The CDR3 has 16 residues. CDR1 is SGHVS, CDR2 FNYEAQ, per germline. The DNA of the CDR3 is TGTGCCAGCAGCTTAAAGCAGGGGTTCAACACCGGGGAGCTGTTTTTT. Its protein product is CASSLKQGFNTGELFF. Full variable domain (outside the CDR3, taken from reference TRBV7-6 and TRBJ2-2): GAGVSQSPRYKVTKRGQDVALRCDPISGHVSLYWYRQALGQGPEFLTYFNYEAQQDKSGLPNDRFSAERPEGSISTLTIQRTEQRDSAMYRCASSLKQGFNTGELFFGEGSRLTVL.

The rearrangement uses TRBV19 and TRBJ2-2; 7 bases match TRBD1. With 7 bases clipped from V and 3 bases from J, the junction kept 17 bases outside the gene matches. The CDR3 sequence is 18 residues long. CDR1 LNHDA and CDR2 SQIVND come from the germline V gene (reference sequence). The CDR3 loop reads CASTEGGRGQRDTGELFF. In DNA, the CDR3 is TGTGCCAGTACCGAAGGGGGCAGGGGACAAAGAGACACCGGGGAGCTGTTTTTT.

The V call is TRBV6-2 or TRBV6-3, the J call TRBJ2-7; D is perhaps TRBD1 (5 bases). Germline values: CDR1 MNHEY, CDR2 SVGEGT. Trimming removed 3 bases at V and 3 bases at J, with 15 bases between. This CDR3 region has 15 residues. CDR3 region: CASSYRPGLSYEQYF. The CDR3 bases are TGTGCCAGCAGTTATCGACCAGGGTTGAGCTACGAGCAGTACTTC.

The genes are TRBV2 and TRBJ2-1, with 7 bases that match TRBD2. The length of the CDR3 is 14 residues. J gave up 8 bases and V 7 bases, and 11 bases lay outside the gene matches. Germline values: CDR1 SNHLY, CDR2 FYNNEI. The CDR3 spells CASIVGGGPDEQFF. For the CDR3, the DNA is TGTGCCAGCATTGTCGGCGGGGGTCCGGATGAGCAGTTCTTC.

This chain connects TRBV30 to TRBJ1-1, with D possibly being TRBD1 (6 bases). Deletions cut 3 bases from V and 8 bases from J, with 22 bases between. This CDR3 has 15 amino acids. Germline V gives CDR1 GTSNPN, CDR2 SVGIG (reference sequence). The CDR3 DNA is TGTGCCTGGAGCCACCTAGGGACAAAGAACCCAGAAGCTTTCTTT. This gives the protein CAWSHLGTKNPEAFF.

This chain joins TRBV5-1 and TRBJ2-7, with 9 bases matching TRBD1. The CDR3 extends over 14 amino acids. Germline lookup yields CDR1 SGHRS and CDR2 YFSETQ. The V and J ends lost 4 bases and 6 bases, in that order; junction bases with no gene match: 8. This CDR3 is CASSPGTGYGEQYV. CDR3 nucleotide sequence: TGCGCCAGCAGCCCGGGGACAGGGTATGGCGAGCAGTACGTC.

This clone was detected only once. This chain uses TRBV7-9 with TRBJ1-2; no clear D gene. The ends were cut back, 5 bases at V and 2 bases at J, with 9 bases in the middle. This CDR3 contains 13 residues. From germline, CDR1 is SEHNR and CDR2 FQNEAQ (reference sequence). The CDR3 DNA reads as TGTGCCAGCAGCCCCGACGGGAACTATGGCTACACCTTC. Translated: CASSPDGNYGYTF. Combining the CDR3 with reference TRBV7-9 and TRBJ1-2 gives the whole variable domain DTGVSQNPRHKITKRGQNVTFRCDPISEHNRLYWYRQTLGQGPEFLTYFQNEAQLEKSRLLSDRFSAERPKGSFSTLEIQRTEQGDSAMYLCASSPDGNYGYTFGSGTRLTVV.

The chain joins TRBV20-1 to TRBJ2-5; tentatively, D is TRBD1 (5 bases). Germline V gene lookup returns CDR1 DFQATT and CDR2 SNEGSKA (reference sequence). The CDR3 covers 15 residues. Between the trimmed V and J ends, which lost 3 bases and 0 bases, there was a span of 14 bases. CDR3 residues: CSASRTTWYQETQYF. CDR3 sequence (DNA): TGCAGTGCTAGTCGGACAACTTGGTACCAAGAGACCCAGTACTTC.

The V gene is TRBV4-1, the J gene TRBJ2-2; D possibly corresponds to TRBD1 (5 bases). Trimming took 6 bases from V and 4 from J, leaving 9 bases between them. The CDR3 has 13 amino acids. Germline V gives CDR1 MGHRA, CDR2 YSYEKL. The CDR3 protein is CASRYDSTGELFF. The DNA for the CDR3 is TGCGCCAGCAGGTATGACAGCACCGGGGAGCTGTTTTTT.

The rearrangement uses TRBV4-2 and TRBJ1-1; D is undetermined. V lost 0 bases, J lost 7 bases, and 6 bases lay in between. The CDR3 runs to 12 residues. Germline V gene data show CDR1 as LGHNA and CDR2 as YNFKEQ. CDR3 loop: CASSQDGSEAFF. The CDR3 nucleotides are TGTGCCAGCAGCCAAGATGGGAGTGAAGCTTTCTTT.